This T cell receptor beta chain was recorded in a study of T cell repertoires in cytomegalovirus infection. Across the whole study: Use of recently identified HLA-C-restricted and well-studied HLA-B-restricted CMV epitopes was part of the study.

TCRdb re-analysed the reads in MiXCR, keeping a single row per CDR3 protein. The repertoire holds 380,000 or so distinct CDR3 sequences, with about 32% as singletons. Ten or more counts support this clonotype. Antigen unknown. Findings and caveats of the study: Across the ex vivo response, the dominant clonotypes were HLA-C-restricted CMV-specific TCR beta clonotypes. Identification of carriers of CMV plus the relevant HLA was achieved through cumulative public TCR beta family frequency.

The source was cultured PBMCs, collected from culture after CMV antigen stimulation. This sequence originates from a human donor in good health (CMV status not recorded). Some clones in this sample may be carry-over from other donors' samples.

CDR3 protein: CASSSGTAQNTEAFF. The CDR3 bases are TGTGCCAGCAGCTCCGGGACAGCACAGAACACTGAAGCTTTCTTT. The chain couples TRBV6-2 or TRBV6-3 to TRBJ1-1, with TRBD1 matching 7 bases. Germline lookup yields CDR1 MNHEY and CDR2 SVGEGT. The CDR3 is 15 residues long. V shed 6 bases and J 1 base; nucleotides not matched to a gene: 8.